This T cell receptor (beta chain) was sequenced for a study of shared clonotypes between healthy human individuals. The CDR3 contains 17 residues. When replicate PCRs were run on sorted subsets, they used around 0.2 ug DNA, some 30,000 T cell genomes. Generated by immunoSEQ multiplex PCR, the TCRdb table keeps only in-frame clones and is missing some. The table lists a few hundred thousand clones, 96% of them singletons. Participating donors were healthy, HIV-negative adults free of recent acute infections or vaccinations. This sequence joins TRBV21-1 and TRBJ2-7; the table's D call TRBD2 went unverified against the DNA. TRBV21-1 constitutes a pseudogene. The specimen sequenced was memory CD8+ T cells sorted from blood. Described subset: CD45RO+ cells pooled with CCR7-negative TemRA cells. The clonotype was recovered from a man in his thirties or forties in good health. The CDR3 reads CASSKPGLAGGPHEQYF. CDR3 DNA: TGTGCCAGCAGCAAACCGGGACTAGCGGGAGGGCCCCACGAGCAGTACTTC.